These T cell receptor beta chains were read from a single sample in a study of shared clonotypes between healthy human individuals. Using immunoSEQ multiplex PCR, the repertoire was profiled, and TCRdb retains in-frame clones only, with some absent. The repertoire holds 450,000 to 600,000 clones, with 70% to 80% as singletons. The sequencing sample was made of PBMCs. The source is a woman between 40 and 50 years old in good health. Some clones in this sample may be carry-over from other donors' samples. CDR3s include the opening cysteine and the closing phenylalanine or tryptophan. D genes are given only for firm matches. Expanded clones get a size class; other rows say once, few or many, or leave the size out.

D	V	J	size	DNA	CDR3
TRBD1	TRBV30	TRBJ1-3	.	TGTGCCTGGACCGGGACAGGGGTTTTTGGCACCATATATTTT	CAWTGTGVFGTIYF
TRBD1	TRBV7-3	TRBJ1-2	many	TGTGCCAGCAGCTGGGGGACAGGGGATGGCTACACCTTC	CASSWGTGDGYTF
TRBD1	TRBV27	TRBJ2-3	.	TGTGCCAGCGGGGGGACAGGGAGTGGTACGCAGTATTTT	CASGGTGSGTQYF
.	TRBV29-1	TRBJ2-1	once	TGCAGCGTTGCGCACGTCGACAATGAGCAGTTCTTC	CSVAHVDNEQFF
TRBD2	TRBV5-1	TRBJ2-5	.	TGCGCCAGCAGCCCCCTGGCTAGCGGGAGGGCGGAGACCCAGTACTTC	CASSPLASGRAETQYF
TRBD1	TRBV7-7	TRBJ1-2	.	TGTGCTAGCAGCTTAAGTCGACAGGGGGCCGCTGGCTACACCTTC	CASSLSRQGAAGYTF
.	TRBV28	TRBJ2-7	.	TGTGCCAGCAGCGGACGGGACGGAAGCTCCTACGAGCAGTACTTC	CASSGRDGSSYEQYF
.	TRBV7-3	TRBJ2-1	once	TGTGCCAGCAGCTTAAATCCGAGCTCCTACAATGAGCAGTTCTTC	CASSLNPSSYNEQFF
TRBD2	TRBV28	TRBJ2-5	.	TGTGCCAGCAGTTTATGGGAAGCGGGAGTCTCAGAGACCCAGTACTTC	CASSLWEAGVSETQYF
TRBD1	TRBV9	TRBJ2-1	.	TGTGCCAGCAGCGCAACCCGGACAGGGGTCTACAATGAGCAGTTCTTC	CASSATRTGVYNEQFF
TRBD1	TRBV6-1	TRBJ1-4	.	TGTGCCAGCAGTGAGGGGACAGGTACTAATGAAAAACTGTTTTTT	CASSEGTGTNEKLFF
.	TRBV30	TRBJ2-2	few	TGTGCCTGGAGTAGGAGCGACGGCACCGGGGAGCTGTTTTTT	CAWSRSDGTGELFF
.	TRBV9	TRBJ2-5	.	TGTGCCAGCAGCTCGCGAGCGGGTCTACAAGAGACCCAGTACTTC	CASSSRAGLQETQYF
.	TRBV29-1	TRBJ2-3	.	TGCAGCGTTGAAGGGAGCAGTGGGGGCACAGATACGCAGTATTTT	CSVEGSSGGTDTQYF
.	TRBV2	TRBJ1-5	few	TGTGCCAGCAGTGAACAGCACGATCAGCCCCAGCATTTT	CASSEQHDQPQHF
.	TRBV16	TRBJ1-1	.	TGTGCCAGCAGCCCCCAGGGGAAAGCTTTCTTT	CASSPQGKAFF
.	TRBV7-9	TRBJ1-4	.	TGTGCCAGCAGCCGAGGACAGATGGGGATTGATGAAAAACTGTTTTTT	CASSRGQMGIDEKLFF
.	TRBV5-1	TRBJ2-3	.	TGCGCCAGCAGCCCCGCCCGAGGGGACCCTAGCACAGATACGCAGTATTTT	CASSPARGDPSTDTQYF
.	TRBV7-2	TRBJ2-2	.	TGTGCCAGCAGCCCCTCTAGTGGGACCGGGGAGCTGTTTTTT	CASSPSSGTGELFF
TRBD1	TRBV28	TRBJ2-7	.	TGTGCCAGCAGAGCGACAGGGTCTTCCTACGAGCAGTACTTC	CASRATGSSYEQYF
TRBD2	TRBV2	TRBJ2-5	.	TGTGCCAGCAGTGAAGCTCTAGGTCCCTCTAGCGGCCGCAAAGAGACCCAGTACTTC	CASSEALGPSSGRKETQYF
.	TRBV5-6	TRBJ1-3	.	TGTGCCAGCAGCTTTCTAGGGCCTGGAAACACCATATATTTT	CASSFLGPGNTIYF
.	TRBV29-1	TRBJ1-2	few	TGCAGCGTTGTAAAGGGAACAGGGCCGAGAGGAGGCTACACCTTC	CSVVKGTGPRGGYTF
.	TRBV6-5	TRBJ1-3	.	TGTGCCAGCAGTTCAAGGGGGTTTGGAAACACCATATATTTT	CASSSRGFGNTIYF
TRBD2	TRBV5-1	TRBJ2-7	few	TGCGCCAGCAGCTGGGGGACCCTGACTAGCGGGGGATACGAGCAGTACTTC	CASSWGTLTSGGYEQYF
TRBD2	TRBV12-5	TRBJ2-3	.	TGTGCTAGTGCCCTTAGCGGGAGTACAGATACGCAGTATTTT	CASALSGSTDTQYF
.	TRBV15	TRBJ2-5	many	TGTGCCACCAGCAGAGATCCCGGGCCTCAAGAGACCCAGTACTTC	CATSRDPGPQETQYF
TRBD2	TRBV19	TRBJ2-1	.	TGTGCCAGTCTAGCGGGAGGAAACAATGAGCAGTTCTTC	CASLAGGNNEQFF
TRBD2	TRBV30	TRBJ2-2	.	TGTGCCTGGAGTGGGACTAGACCCGGGGAGCTGTTTTTT	CAWSGTRPGELFF
TRBD1	TRBV7-9	TRBJ2-7	.	TGTGCCAGCAGCTCGATTCCGACAGGGGATAATAACGAGCAGTACTTC	CASSSIPTGDNNEQYF
.	TRBV30	TRBJ2-3	.	TGTGCCTGGAGCGGGACTTTCACAGATACGCAGTATTTT	CAWSGTFTDTQYF
TRBD2	TRBV7-2	TRBJ2-1	.	TGTGCCAGCAGCCCCTCCGGAGCGGGATACAATGAGCAGTTCTTC	CASSPSGAGYNEQFF
TRBD1	TRBV30	TRBJ1-5	few	TGTGCCTGGAGTGCCTCAGGGGGGTGGGTTAGCAATCAGCCCCAGCATTTT	CAWSASGGWVSNQPQHF
TRBD1	TRBV4-2	TRBJ2-7	few	TGTGCCAGCAGCCAAACCGACAGGGGGAACTACGAGCAGTACTTC	CASSQTDRGNYEQYF
.	TRBV14	TRBJ2-1	.	TGTGCCAGCTCTACATGGGGGTTCACCTACAATGAGCAGTTCTTC	CASSTWGFTYNEQFF
.	TRBV6-1	TRBJ1-4	.	TGTGCCAGCAGTGAAAAACTTCCGGCGGCAACTAATGAAAAACTGTTTTTT	CASSEKLPAATNEKLFF
.	TRBV2	TRBJ2-3	.	TGTGCCAGCAAGCCGGGAGTCGGGGGAGATACGCAGTATTTT	CASKPGVGGDTQYF
TRBD2	TRBV19	TRBJ2-1	.	TGTGCCAGTAGTATAGTAGCGGGAAGTGAGCAGTTCTTC	CASSIVAGSEQFF
.	TRBV9	TRBJ2-3	.	TGTGCCAGCAGCGAGAGGGGGGACACCAGCACAGATACGCAGTATTTT	CASSERGDTSTDTQYF
TRBD2	TRBV2	TRBJ2-7	.	TGTGCCAGCAGGGCGGGAGAACCATACGAGCAGTACTTC	CASRAGEPYEQYF
.	TRBV7-8	TRBJ2-5	.	TGTGCCAGCAGCTCACGTAGCGTGCAAGAGACCCAGTACTTC	CASSSRSVQETQYF
.	TRBV19	TRBJ2-1	.	TGTGCCAGTAGTACCCAGTACAATGAGCAGTTCTTC	CASSTQYNEQFF